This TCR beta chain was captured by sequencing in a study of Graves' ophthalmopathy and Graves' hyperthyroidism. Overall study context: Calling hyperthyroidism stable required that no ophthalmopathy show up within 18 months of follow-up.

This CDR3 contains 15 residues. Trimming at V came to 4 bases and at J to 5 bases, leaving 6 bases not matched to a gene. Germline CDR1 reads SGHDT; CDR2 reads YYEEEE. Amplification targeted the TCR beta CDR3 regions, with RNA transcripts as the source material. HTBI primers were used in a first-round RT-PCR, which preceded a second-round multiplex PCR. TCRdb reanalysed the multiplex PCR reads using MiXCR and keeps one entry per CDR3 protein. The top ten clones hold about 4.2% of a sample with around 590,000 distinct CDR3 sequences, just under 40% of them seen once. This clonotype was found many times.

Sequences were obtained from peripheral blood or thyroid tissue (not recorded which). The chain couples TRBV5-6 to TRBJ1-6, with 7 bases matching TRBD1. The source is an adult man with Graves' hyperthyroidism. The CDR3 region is CASSNKTGHNSPLHF. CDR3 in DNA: TGTGCCAGCAGCAACAAGACAGGGCATAATTCACCCCTCCACTTT.